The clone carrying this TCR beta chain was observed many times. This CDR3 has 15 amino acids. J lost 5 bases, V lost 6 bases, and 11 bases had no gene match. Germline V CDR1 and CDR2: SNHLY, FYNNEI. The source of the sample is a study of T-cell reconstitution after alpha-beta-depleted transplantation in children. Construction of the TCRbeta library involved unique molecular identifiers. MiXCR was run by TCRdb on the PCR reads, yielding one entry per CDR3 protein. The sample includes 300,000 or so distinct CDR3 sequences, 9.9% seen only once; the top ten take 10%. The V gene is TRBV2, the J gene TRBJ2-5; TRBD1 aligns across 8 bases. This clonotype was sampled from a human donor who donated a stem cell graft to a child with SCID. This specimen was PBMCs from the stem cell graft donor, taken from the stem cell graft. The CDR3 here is CASSQSRTGIETQYF. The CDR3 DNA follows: TGTGCCAGCAGCCAATCGAGGACAGGGATCGAGACCCAGTACTTC.